The present entry profiles one TCR beta chain with its context. Authors' processing steps: Amplification with reference gene primers provided the estimates of nucleated cell counts. The data were produced by immunoSEQ multiplex PCR, yet TCRdb's version contains in-frame clones alone and is incomplete. V, J and clone size are those of that table, while D and trimming were read from the DNA. The table has 95,000 to 110,000 clones, about 88% seen once. These data belong to a study of blood T cell repertoires in COVID-19. Study in general: PBMCs, B-cell-depleted T cells, or T cells provided the cDNA or gDNA that made up the material.

V lost 0 bases and J lost 3; bases outside the gene matches: 2. Per the germline V gene, CDR1 is SGHDT and CDR2 is YYEEEE. CDR3 size: 14 residues. The gene calls are TRBV5-6 and TRBJ2-5, with 7 bases lining up with TRBD2. The specimen was peripheral blood. This TCR was sampled from a human donor in a cohort sampled during active COVID-19. The CDR3 nucleotides are TGTGCCAGCAGCTTGGTAACTAGCGAAGAGACCCAGTACTTC. Translation: CASSLVTSEETQYF. Supplemented by reference TRBV5-6 and TRBJ2-5, the full variable domain reads DAGVTQSPTHLIKTRGQQVTLRCSPKSGHDTVSWYQQALGQGPQFIFQYYEEEERQRGNFPDRFSGHQFPNYSSELNVNALLLGDSALYLCASSLVTSEETQYFGPGTRLLVL.